This passage covers 8 T cell receptor beta chains from one sample sequenced in a study of technical replicates of blood from a few donors. The repertoire was sequenced with immunoSEQ multiplex PCR; TCRdb's copy has only in-frame clones and lacks some. The sample carries 75,000 to 100,000 clones, about 95% recorded once. Sample: T cells isolated from PBMCs. These receptors originate from a human donor in good health.

The chain employs TRBV4-1 and TRBJ2-3, with D tentatively TRBD2 (6 bases). CDR1 and CDR2 (germline): MGHRA, YSYEKL. Deletions cut 4 bases from V and 0 bases from J, with 11 bases between. This CDR3 is built from 15 residues. For the CDR3, the DNA is TGCGCCAGCAGCCCAGGACTACGTAGCACAGATACGCAGTATTTT. This codes for CASSPGLRSTDTQYF.

The rearrangement links TRBV7-2 to TRBJ2-1, with a weak D call TRBD1 (6 bases). The CDR3 is 16 residues long. V lost 4 bases and J lost 3, with 16 bases in between. Per the germline V gene, CDR1 is SGHTA and CDR2 is FQGNSA. DNA for the CDR3: TGTGCCAGCAGCTCGGAGCCGGGACACCTCTACAATGAGCAGTTCTTC. Translating gives CASSSEPGHLYNEQFF.

The chain employs TRBV7-3 and TRBJ2-4, with 9 bases that match TRBD1. V dropped 4 bases and J dropped 7; count of bases not matched to a gene: 8. Per germline, CDR1 SGHTA and CDR2 FQGTGA. The CDR3 length is 15 residues. Written as DNA, the CDR3 is TGTGCCAGCAGCTCCAAGACAGGGGGGGATAACATTCAGTACTTC. Translated, it gives CASSSKTGGDNIQYF.

The V gene is TRBV2, the J gene TRBJ2-7; no firm D call. V gave up 6 bases and J gave up 7 bases, with 7 bases separating them. Per germline, CDR1 SNHLY and CDR2 FYNNEI. The CDR3 loop spans 10 amino acids. The DNA of the CDR3 is TGTGCCAGCAGGGCCGGGGAGCAGTACTTC. As protein: CASRAGEQYF.

This sequence joins TRBV11-2 and TRBJ1-1, with D uncertain. The CDR3 is 12 amino acids. Trimming took 6 bases from V and 9 from J, leaving 14 bases between them. The germline gives CDR1 SGHAT, CDR2 FQNNGV. The DNA for the CDR3 is TGTGCCAGCAGTTCAGGAGGATTACAAGCTTTCTTT. As protein: CASSSGGLQAFF.

CDR3: CATRAGINNEQFF. For the CDR3, the DNA is TGTGCCACCCGAGCGGGAATTAACAATGAGCAGTTCTTC. The V gene is TRBV15, the J gene TRBJ2-1, with 7 positions matching TRBD2. Germline CDR1 and CDR2: LNHNV and YYDKDF (reference sequence). V lost 8 bases, J lost 5 bases, and 6 bases stayed unmatched. This CDR3 comprises 13 residues.

The chain combines TRBV7-2 with TRBJ1-1, with a weak D call TRBD1 (5 bases). This CDR3 has 15 amino acids. V dropped 1 base and J dropped 6 bases, with 15 bases sitting between them. In germline, CDR1 is SGHTA, CDR2 FQGNSA. The CDR3 sequence: CASSLVGVWTAEAFF. The DNA of the CDR3 is TGTGCCAGCAGCTTAGTAGGGGTGTGGACGGCTGAAGCTTTCTTT.

The gene calls are TRBV6-5 and TRBJ1-1; D gene ambiguous. Per germline, CDR1 MNHEY and CDR2 SVGAGI. The CDR3 spans 12 residues. Trimming left V 4 bases short and J 7 bases short, with 10 bases between. The DNA for the CDR3 is TGTGCCAGCAGTTCCCCCGGCGGTGAAGCTTTCTTT. Its translation is CASSSPGGEAFF.